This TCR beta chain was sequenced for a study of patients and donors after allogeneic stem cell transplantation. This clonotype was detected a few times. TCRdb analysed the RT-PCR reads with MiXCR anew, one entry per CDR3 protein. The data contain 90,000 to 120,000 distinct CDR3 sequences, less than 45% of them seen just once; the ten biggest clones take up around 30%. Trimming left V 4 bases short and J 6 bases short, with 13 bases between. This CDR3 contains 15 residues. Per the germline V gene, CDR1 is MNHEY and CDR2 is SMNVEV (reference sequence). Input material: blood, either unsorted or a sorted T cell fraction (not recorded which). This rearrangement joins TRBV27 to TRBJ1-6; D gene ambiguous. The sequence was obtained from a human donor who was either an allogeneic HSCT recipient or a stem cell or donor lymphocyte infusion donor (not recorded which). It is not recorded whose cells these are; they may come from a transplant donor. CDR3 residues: CASSSRGGFNSPLHF. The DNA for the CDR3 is TGTGCCAGCAGTTCACGGGGAGGTTTTAATTCACCCCTCCACTTT.